Below, 6 T cell receptor beta chains from the same sample are listed, as sequenced in a study of blood T cell repertoires in COVID-19. Assay: immunoSEQ multiplex PCR; the TCRdb copy retains only in-frame clones and omits some. The sample records a few hundred thousand clones, 80% to 90% being singletons. Sequenced: PBMCs or T cells enriched from blood (not recorded which). The receptors were sampled from a man aged 25 to 40 who had recovered from COVID-19.

V gene TRBV29-1 combines with J gene TRBJ1-1; unclear D gene. Trimming took 5 bases from V and 10 from J, leaving 14 bases between them. This CDR3 comprises 11 residues. The V gene's germline CDR1 is SQVTM and CDR2 ANQGSEA. CDR3 residues: CSVYRGAGAFF. For the CDR3, the DNA is TGCAGCGTTTATCGGGGAGCCGGAGCTTTCTTT.

The CDR3 DNA reads as TGTGCCAGCAGGGGGAACAGGCAAGAGACCCAGTACTTC. Translating it yields CASRGNRQETQYF. The chain couples TRBV2 to TRBJ2-5, with D perhaps TRBD1 (5 bases). The CDR3 is 13 amino acids. V dropped 6 bases and J dropped 2 bases, with 10 bases sitting between them. Germline V gene sequence: CDR1 SNHLY, CDR2 FYNNEI. Full variable domain (outside the CDR3, taken from reference TRBV2 and TRBJ2-5): EPEVTQTPSHQVTQMGQEVILRCVPISNHLYFYWYRQILGQKVEFLVSFYNNEISEKSEIFDDQFSVERPDGSNFTLKIRSTKLEDSAMYFCASRGNRQETQYFGPGTRLLVL.

V usage is TRBV15 and J usage is TRBJ2-1, with D possibly TRBD2 on 6 matching bases. V shed 4 bases and J shed 4 bases, with 14 bases lying between them. The CDR3 covers 15 residues. Germline V gives CDR1 LNHNV, CDR2 YYDKDF (reference sequence). This CDR3 is CATSKASAEYNEQFF. The CDR3 coding sequence is TGTGCCACCAGCAAGGCTAGCGCGGAGTACAATGAGCAGTTCTTC.

The gene calls are TRBV7-2 and TRBJ1-3; D gene uncertain. The CDR3 is 16 amino acids. V was cut by 0 bases and J by 2 bases, with 11 bases left in between. CDR1 and CDR2 from the germline V gene are SGHTA and FQGNSA. For the CDR3, the DNA is TGTGCCAGCAGCTTAGCGATCGGGTCCCCTGGAAACACCATATATTTT. It yields the protein CASSLAIGSPGNTIYF. Complete variable domain (other parts from reference TRBV7-2 and TRBJ1-3): GAGVSQSPSNKVTEKGKDVELRCDPISGHTALYWYRQSLGQGLEFLIYFQGNSAPDKSGLPSDRFSAERTGGSVSTLTIQRTQQEDSAVYLCASSLAIGSPGNTIYFGEGSWLTVV.

The chain couples TRBV5-6 to TRBJ2-7; 11 bases agree with TRBD1. The CDR3 contains 16 residues. Germline V gives CDR1 SGHDT, CDR2 YYEEEE. The ends lost 4 bases at V and 3 bases at J; junction bases unmatched: 9. CDR3 protein: CASSPIRGTGGYEQYF. CDR3 sequence (DNA): TGTGCCAGCAGCCCTATCCGGGGGACAGGGGGCTACGAGCAGTACTTC.

The chain combines TRBV7-9 with TRBJ1-5, with 7 bases fitting TRBD1. The V gene's germline CDR1 is SEHNR and CDR2 FQNEAQ (reference sequence). Losses at the gene ends were 1 base for V and 3 bases for J; bases not matched to a gene: 9. This CDR3 region has 17 residues. DNA of the CDR3: TGTGCCAGCAGCTTAGGTCTTGGACAGGAGAACAATCAGCCCCAGCATTTT. Its protein product is CASSLGLGQENNQPQHF.